This TCR beta chain was identified during a study of shared clonotypes between healthy human individuals. Study-wide findings and caveats: Clonotype sharing among donors, it was expected, would be affected by sequencing depth. With few donors, the genetic and exposure-history diversity represented was limited.

Genomic DNA of every subset was divided equally among multiple immunoSEQ plates. Assay: immunoSEQ multiplex PCR; the TCRdb copy retains only in-frame clones and omits some. The table records some 500,000 clones, roughly 80% of them present only once. A note on this clone: Antigen unknown.

Recent vaccinations or acute infections were absent in the healthy HIV-negative adult donors. The CDR3 loop spans 13 amino acids. Germline lookup yields CDR1 GTSNPN and CDR2 SVGIG (reference sequence). The V and J ends lost 5 bases and 1 base respectively, with 11 bases between them. Material for sequencing was PBMCs. The clonotype originates from a woman aged 35 to 49 in good health. Some clones in this sample may be carry-over from other donors' samples. This chain uses TRBV30 with TRBJ1-1; TRBD1 might be the D (6 bases). The CDR3 coding sequence is TGTGCCTGGGACCGCAGGGGGAACACTGAAGCTTTCTTT. Its translation is CAWDRRGNTEAFF. The variable domain in full, with the rest retrieved from reference TRBV30 and TRBJ1-1, is SQTIHQWPATLVQPVGSPLSLECTVEGTSNPNLYWYRQAAGRGLQLLFYSVGIGQISSEVPQNLSASRPQDRQFILSSKKLLLSDSGFYLCAWDRRGNTEAFFGQGTRLTVV.